These T cell receptor beta chains were read from a single sample in a study of CD8 T cells in ankylosing spondylitis. TCRdb ran MiXCR on the 5' RACE reads and lists one entry per CDR3 protein. The data contain 300,000 to 400,000 distinct CDR3 sequences, under 15% of them singletons. Sequenced sample: blood, either unsorted or a sorted T cell fraction (not recorded which). Every receptor here comes from a male donor with ankylosing spondylitis or in good health (not recorded which). Both conserved end residues are part of each CDR3. The D gene is left open where the match is weak. A row's size may be missing; if present it is once, few, many or a size class.

length: 15; V: TRBV5-1; D: TRBD1; J: TRBJ2-7; size: few; DNA: TGCGCCAGCAGCTTGGAAGGACAGGGATTCAACGAGCAGTACTTC; CDR3: CASSLEGQGFNEQYF
length: 14; V: TRBV27; D: .; J: TRBJ2-7; size: .; DNA: TGTGCCAGCAGTTTTGGGCTTCATCCCTACGAGCAGTACTTC; CDR3: CASSFGLHPYEQYF
length: 16; V: TRBV5-1; D: .; J: TRBJ2-5; size: .; DNA: TGCGCCAGCAGCTTGTTAGCAGGGTCGTACCAAGAGACCCAGTACTTC; CDR3: CASSLLAGSYQETQYF
length: 14; V: TRBV2; D: TRBD1; J: TRBJ1-5; size: many; DNA: TGTGCCAGCTCCCGGGACAGCAATAATCAGCCCCAGCATTTT; CDR3: CASSRDSNNQPQHF
length: 16; V: TRBV15; D: .; J: TRBJ2-7; size: few; DNA: TGTGCCACCAGCAGAGATCACGCGAACAGCCCGTTCCAGCAGTACTTC; CDR3: CATSRDHANSPFQQYF
length: 13; V: TRBV24-1; D: .; J: TRBJ2-1; size: many; DNA: TGTGCCACCAGTGATCCTACAGGCAATGAGCAGTTCTTC; CDR3: CATSDPTGNEQFF
length: 15; V: TRBV19; D: .; J: TRBJ1-6; size: few; DNA: TGTGCCAGTAGTATTTCTCTCCAAGGGAATTCACCCCTCCACTTT; CDR3: CASSISLQGNSPLHF
length: 11; V: TRBV5-1; D: .; J: TRBJ2-5; size: .; DNA: TGCGCCAGCAGCACGAAAGAGACCCAGTACTTC; CDR3: CASSTKETQYF
length: 12; V: TRBV20-1; D: .; J: TRBJ2-7; size: .; DNA: TGCAGTGCTAGGGACCAGACCTACGAGCAGTACTTC; CDR3: CSARDQTYEQYF
length: 14; V: TRBV5-1; D: .; J: TRBJ2-3; size: many; DNA: TGCGCCAGCAGCTTGGAGGCGGGTACAGATACGCAGTATTTT; CDR3: CASSLEAGTDTQYF
length: 16; V: TRBV9; D: TRBD1; J: TRBJ2-1; size: .; DNA: TGTGCCAGCAGCGCGGGACAGGGGGCGTCCTACAATGAGCAGTTCTTC; CDR3: CASSAGQGASYNEQFF
length: 17; V: TRBV20-1; D: .; J: TRBJ2-3; size: many; DNA: TGCAGTGCTAGCCTAGTAGCGACTGCCTCTAGCACAGATACGCAGTATTTT; CDR3: CSASLVATASSTDTQYF
length: 16; V: TRBV4-1; D: TRBD2; J: TRBJ2-3; size: .; DNA: TGCGCCAGCAGCCAAGGCCAGCTAGCGGACACAGATACGCAGTATTTT; CDR3: CASSQGQLADTDTQYF
length: 16; V: TRBV4-1; D: TRBD2; J: TRBJ2-7; size: .; DNA: TGCGCCAGCAGCCAAGTTGCAATCGTAGCGGGAGTGGCGCAGTACTTC; CDR3: CASSQVAIVAGVAQYF